This T cell receptor (beta chain) was sequenced in a study of monozygotic twins with inflammatory bowel disease. Concerning this clonotype: Its antigen remains unknown.

CDR1 SGHKS and CDR2 YYEKEE come from the germline V gene (reference sequence). This CDR3 has 13 amino acids. From around 3.5 ug of total RNA, each TCR library was prepared. TCRdb re-called the 5' RACE reads; one entry per CDR3 protein, DNA not given. The listing records 330,000 or so distinct CDR3 sequences. Findings and limits, study-wide: Differences in immunosuppressive treatment may have been a source of added variability in patient repertoires. Distinct T cell subtypes could not be told apart.

The sample taken for sequencing was blood. The sequence was obtained from a human donor with ulcerative colitis or Crohn's disease, or a healthy co-twin of an affected twin (not recorded which). This sequence joins TRBV5-5 and TRBJ1-5; TCRdb designates TRBD1, a call that cannot be tested without DNA. The CDR3: CASSVTGDQPQHF. The entire variable domain, with the rest obtained from reference TRBV5-5 and TRBJ1-5, is as follows: DAGVTQSPTHLIKTRGQQVTLRCSPISGHKSVSWYQQVLGQGPQFIFQYYEKEERGRGNFPDRFSARQFPNYSSELNVNALLLGDSALYLCASSVTGDQPQHFGDGTRLSIL.